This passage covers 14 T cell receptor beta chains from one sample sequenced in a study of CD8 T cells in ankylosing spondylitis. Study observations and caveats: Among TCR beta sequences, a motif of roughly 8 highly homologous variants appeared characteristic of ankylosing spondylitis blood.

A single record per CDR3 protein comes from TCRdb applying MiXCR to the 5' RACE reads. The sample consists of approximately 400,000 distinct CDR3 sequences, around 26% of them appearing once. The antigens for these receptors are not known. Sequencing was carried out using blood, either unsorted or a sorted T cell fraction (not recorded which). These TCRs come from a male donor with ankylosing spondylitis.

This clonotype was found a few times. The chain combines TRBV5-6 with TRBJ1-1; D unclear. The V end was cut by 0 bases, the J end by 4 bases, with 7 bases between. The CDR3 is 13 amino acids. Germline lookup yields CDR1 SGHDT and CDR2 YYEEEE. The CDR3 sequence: CASSLDRATEAFF. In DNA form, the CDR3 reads TGTGCCAGCAGCTTGGATAGGGCCACTGAAGCTTTCTTT.

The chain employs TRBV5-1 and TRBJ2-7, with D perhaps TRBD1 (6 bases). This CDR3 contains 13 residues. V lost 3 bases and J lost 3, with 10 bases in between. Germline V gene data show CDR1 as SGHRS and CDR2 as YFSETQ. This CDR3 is CASSSRDIYEQYV. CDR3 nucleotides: TGCGCCAGCAGCTCAAGGGACATCTACGAGCAGTACGTC.

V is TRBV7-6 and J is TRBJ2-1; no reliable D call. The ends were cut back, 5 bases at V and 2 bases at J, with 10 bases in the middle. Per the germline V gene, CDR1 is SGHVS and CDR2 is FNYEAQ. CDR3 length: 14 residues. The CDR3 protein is CASSLRSPYNEQFF. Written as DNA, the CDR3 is TGTGCCAGCAGCCTAAGGTCTCCCTACAATGAGCAGTTCTTC.

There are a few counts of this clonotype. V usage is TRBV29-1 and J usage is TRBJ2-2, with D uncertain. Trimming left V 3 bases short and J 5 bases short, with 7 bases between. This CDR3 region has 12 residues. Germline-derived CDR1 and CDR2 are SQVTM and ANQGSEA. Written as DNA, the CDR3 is TGCAGCGTTGACAGGTCGACCGGGGAGCTGTTTTTT. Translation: CSVDRSTGELFF.

As DNA, the CDR3 is TGCGCCAGCAGCCCCCGAGAGGCGAACACCGGGGAGCTGTTTTTT. Its translation is CASSPREANTGELFF. The V and J genes are TRBV5-1 and TRBJ2-2; D unresolved. With 4 bases removed from V and 0 bases from J, the gap between germline ends came to 10 bases. This CDR3 has 15 residues. Germline V gene lookup returns CDR1 SGHRS and CDR2 YFSETQ. The variable domain in full, with the rest retrieved from reference TRBV5-1 and TRBJ2-2, is KAGVTQTPRYLIKTRGQQVTLSCSPISGHRSVSWYQQTPGQGLQFLFEYFSETQRNKGNFPGRFSGRQFSNSRSEMNVSTLELGDSALYLCASSPREANTGELFFGEGSRLTVL.

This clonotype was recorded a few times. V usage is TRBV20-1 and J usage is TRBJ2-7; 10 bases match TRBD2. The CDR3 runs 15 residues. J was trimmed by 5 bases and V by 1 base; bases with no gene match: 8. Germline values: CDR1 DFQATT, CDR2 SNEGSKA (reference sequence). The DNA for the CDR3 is TGCAGTGCTAGAGCCCACTCTAGCGGGAGTAACGAGCAGTACTTC. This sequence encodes CSARAHSSGSNEQYF.

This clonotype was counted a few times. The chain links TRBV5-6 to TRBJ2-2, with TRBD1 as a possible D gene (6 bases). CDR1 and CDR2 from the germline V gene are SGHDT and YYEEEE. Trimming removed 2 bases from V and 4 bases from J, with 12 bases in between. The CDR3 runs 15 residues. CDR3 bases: TGTGCCAGCAGCTTATGGCTCAGGGGCACCGGGGAGCTGTTTTTT. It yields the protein CASSLWLRGTGELFF.

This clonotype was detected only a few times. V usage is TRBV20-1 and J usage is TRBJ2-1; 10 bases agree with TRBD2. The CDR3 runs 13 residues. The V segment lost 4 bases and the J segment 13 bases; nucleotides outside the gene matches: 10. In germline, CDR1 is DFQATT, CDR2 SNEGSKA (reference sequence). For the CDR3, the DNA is TGCAGTGCTACTCTAGCGGGAGCACTAGGTCAGTTCTTC. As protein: CSATLAGALGQFF.

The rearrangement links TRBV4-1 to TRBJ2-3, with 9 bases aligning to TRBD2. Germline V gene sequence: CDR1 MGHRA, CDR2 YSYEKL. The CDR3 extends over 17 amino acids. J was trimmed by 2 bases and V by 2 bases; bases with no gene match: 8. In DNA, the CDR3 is TGCGCCAGCAGCCAACCGGGACTAGCAGCCTTCACAGATACGCAGTATTTT. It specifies CASSQPGLAAFTDTQYF.

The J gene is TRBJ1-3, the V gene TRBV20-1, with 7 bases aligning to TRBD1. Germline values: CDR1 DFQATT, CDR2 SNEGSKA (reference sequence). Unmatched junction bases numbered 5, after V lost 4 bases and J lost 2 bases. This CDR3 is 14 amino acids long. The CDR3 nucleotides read TGCAGTGCTACGACAGGGCTCGCTGGAAACACCATATATTTT. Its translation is CSATTGLAGNTIYF.

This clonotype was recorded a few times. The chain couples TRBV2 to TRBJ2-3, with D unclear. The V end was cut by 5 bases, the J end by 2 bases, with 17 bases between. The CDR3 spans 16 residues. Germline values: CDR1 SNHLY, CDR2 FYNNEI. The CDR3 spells CASSLIRTAPTDTQYF. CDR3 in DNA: TGTGCCAGCAGTCTCATCAGGACCGCTCCCACAGATACGCAGTATTTT.

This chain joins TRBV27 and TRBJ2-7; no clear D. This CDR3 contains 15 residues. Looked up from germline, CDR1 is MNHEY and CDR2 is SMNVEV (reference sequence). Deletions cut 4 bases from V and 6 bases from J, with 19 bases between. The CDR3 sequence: CASSSTTARLGEQYF. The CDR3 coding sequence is TGTGCCAGCAGTTCCACGACTGCCAGGCTTGGCGAGCAGTACTTC.

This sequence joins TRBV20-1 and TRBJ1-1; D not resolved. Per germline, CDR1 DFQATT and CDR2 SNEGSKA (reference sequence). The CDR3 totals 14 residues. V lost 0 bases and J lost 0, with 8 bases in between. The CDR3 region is CSAREYSVNTEAFF. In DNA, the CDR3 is TGCAGTGCTAGAGAGTATTCCGTGAACACTGAAGCTTTCTTT.

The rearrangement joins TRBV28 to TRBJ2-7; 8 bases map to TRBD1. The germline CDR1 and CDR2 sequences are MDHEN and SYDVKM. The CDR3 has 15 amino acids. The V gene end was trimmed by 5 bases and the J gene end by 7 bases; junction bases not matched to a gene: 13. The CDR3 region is CASSPPGTGLWEQYV. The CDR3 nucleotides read TGTGCCAGCAGTCCCCCTGGGACAGGTCTTTGGGAGCAGTACGTC.